The 22 T cell receptor beta chains listed next were all sequenced from one sample in a study of CD8+ T cells in alopecia areata (dated by TCRdb to the late 2010s). The meaning of the sample's time point label: baseline before oral tofacitinib. Libraries were constructed by the immunoSEQ multiplex PCR assay. For TCR sequencing, RNA was extracted from every sample and reverse transcribed into cDNA to serve as template. TCRdb limited this immuneACCESS table to in-frame rearrangements with V and J called. A share of clones is missing; checked studies link under half to unresolved V genes, and the rest is unexplained. This sample is represented by 180,000 or so clones; roughly 66% of them were singletons. The top ten constitute roughly 11% of the sample. The sequencing used CD8+ T cells sorted from blood, collected at week 0. These receptors all come from a human donor with alopecia areata.

Turning to this clone: The same CDR3 can be traced to other DNA sequences in this sample. As DNA, the CDR3 is TGTGCTTCGGACAGGGTCTACGAGCAGTACTTC. Amino acid sequence: CASDRVYEQYF. The chain carries TRBV30 and TRBJ2-7; 8 bases line up with TRBD1. Germline assignment: CDR1 GTSNPN and CDR2 SVGIG (reference sequence). This CDR3 is 11 amino acids long.

This clone came up a few times. The rearrangement uses TRBV7-9 and TRBJ1-2; no definite D call. The CDR3 loop spans 15 amino acids. Germline CDR1 is SEHNR and CDR2 is FQNEAQ (reference sequence). V was trimmed by 7 bases and J by 7 bases, leaving 22 bases between them. CDR3 loop: CASTGDLGFLSGYTF. The DNA for the CDR3 is TGTGCCAGCACCGGAGATTTAGGGTTTTTGAGTGGCTACACCTTC.

A remark on this clone: The sample holds other DNA sequences that translate to the same CDR3. J is TRBJ1-5 and V is TRBV15; D unresolved. Germline V gene sequence: CDR1 LNHNV, CDR2 YYDKDF (reference sequence). This CDR3 has 15 residues. V lost 0 bases and J lost 6, with 12 bases in between. The CDR3 DNA sequence: TGTGCCACCAGCAGAGATCTTGGAAGTGGTCAGCCCCAGCATTTT. Its protein product is CATSRDLGSGQPQHF.

The rearrangement links TRBV9 to TRBJ2-2, with D possibly matching TRBD1 (5 bases). The CDR3 is made up of 12 amino acids. Germline-derived CDR1 and CDR2 are SGDLS and YYNGEE. V lost 7 bases, J lost 4 bases, and 8 bases lay in between. CDR3 coding DNA: TGTGCCAGCGAAAGGGGCACCGGGGAGCTGTTTTTT. Protein product: CASERGTGELFF. The full variable domain, rest sourced from reference TRBV9 and TRBJ2-2, is DSGVTQTPKHLITATGQRVTLRCSPRSGDLSVYWYQQSLDQGLQFLIQYYNGEERAKGNILERFSAQQFPDLHSELNLSSLELGDSALYFCASERGTGELFFGEGSRLTVL.

J is TRBJ2-7 and V is TRBV20-1, with TRBD1 as a possible D gene (6 bases). The V gene lost 6 bases and the J gene lost 7 bases, with 13 bases spanning the gap. CDR1 and CDR2 from the germline V gene are DFQATT and SNEGSKA (reference sequence). The CDR3 loop spans 11 amino acids. Written as DNA, the CDR3 is TGCAGTGCCGTACTTGGGACAGAGCAGTACTTC. Translation gives CSAVLGTEQYF.

The V gene is TRBV13, the J gene TRBJ2-3, with 11 positions matching TRBD1. After removal of 5 bases from V and 4 bases from J, the junction contained 8 bases not matched to a gene. The CDR3 consists of 16 residues. CDR1 is PRHDT, CDR2 FYEKMQ, per germline (reference sequence). The CDR3 sequence: CASSPGQGVAADTQYF. CDR3 sequence (DNA): TGTGCCAGCAGCCCGGGACAGGGGGTGGCTGCAGATACGCAGTATTTT.

The gene calls are TRBV9 and TRBJ2-3, with 7 bases lining up with TRBD2. The CDR3 runs 15 residues. Germline CDR1 SGDLS, CDR2 YYNGEE. The V gene end was trimmed by 2 bases and the J gene end by 3 bases; junction bases not matched to a gene: 6. In DNA form, the CDR3 reads TGTGCCAGCAGCGTCGATTGGGGGGGTACAGATACGCAGTATTTT. Its protein product is CASSVDWGGTDTQYF.

CDR3 nucleotide sequence: TGTGCCAGCTGGAACATAGTGGGGGATACGCAGTATTTT. This codes for CASWNIVGDTQYF. The chain has TRBV27 and TRBJ2-3; D gene uncertain. The CDR3 length is 13 residues. The V end was cut by 8 bases, the J end by 6 bases, with 15 bases between. Germline V gives CDR1 MNHEY, CDR2 SMNVEV (reference sequence).

V is TRBV9 and J is TRBJ2-6; TRBD1 agrees at 8 bases. The germline gives CDR1 SGDLS, CDR2 YYNGEE. The CDR3 has 18 amino acids. Trimming cost V 3 bases and J 0 bases; bases outside gene matches: 8. The CDR3 protein is CASSGDRPHLSGANVLTF. As DNA, the CDR3 is TGTGCCAGCAGCGGGGACAGGCCCCATCTCTCTGGGGCCAACGTCCTGACTTTC.

The chain links TRBV2 to TRBJ1-5, with D possibly TRBD1 on 5 matching bases. Trimming took 5 bases from V and 4 from J, leaving 9 bases between them. Germline V CDR1 and CDR2: SNHLY, FYNNEI. The CDR3 contains 13 residues. CDR3 nucleotide sequence: TGTGCCAGCAGTCCAGGGAGTAATCAGCCCCAGCATTTT. It is translated as CASSPGSNQPQHF.

The chain has TRBV2 and TRBJ1-2, with 9 bases lining up with TRBD1. V trimming: 6 bases; J trimming: 5 bases; junction bases outside the gene matches: 13. In germline, CDR1 is SNHLY, CDR2 FYNNEI. This CDR3 has 16 residues. CDR3 protein: CASRVIQGARPYGYTF. In nucleotides, the CDR3 is TGTGCCAGCAGGGTTATACAGGGGGCCCGACCATATGGCTACACCTTC.

CDR3 sequence (DNA): TGTGCCAGCAACACAGGGGTCTATGGCTACACCTTC. This translates into CASNTGVYGYTF. This chain uses TRBV7-6 with TRBJ1-2; 7 nucleotides align to TRBD1. The germline V gene has CDR1 SGHVS and CDR2 FNYEAQ. V shed 7 bases and J 4 bases; nucleotides not matched to a gene: 3. This CDR3 contains 12 residues.

The V and J genes are TRBV4-1 and TRBJ2-1; 12 nucleotides agree with TRBD2. V lost 2 bases, J lost 7 bases, and 9 bases stayed unmatched. The CDR3 is 17 amino acids. Germline assignment: CDR1 MGHRA and CDR2 YSYEKL. CDR3 DNA: TGCGCCAGCAGCCAATACAGACTAGCGGGGGCAGGGAATGAGCAGTTCTTC. This encodes CASSQYRLAGAGNEQFF.

V is TRBV5-6 and J is TRBJ1-2; no reliable D call. Germline-derived CDR1 and CDR2 are SGHDT and YYEEEE. V was trimmed by 3 bases and J by 3 bases, leaving 9 bases between them. This CDR3 has 13 residues. Written as DNA, the CDR3 is TGTGCCAGCAGCTCGGGAGATCACTATGGCTACACCTTC. It is translated as CASSSGDHYGYTF.

The chain carries TRBV5-6 and TRBJ1-2; D is undetermined. CDR3 length equals 16 residues. The germline CDR1 and CDR2 sequences are SGHDT and YYEEEE. V lost 3 bases and J 3 bases, leaving 18 bases between the germline ends. CDR3 nucleotide sequence: TGTGCCAGCAGCTCCCCGAGTTTGGGTGTGGACTATGGCTACACCTTC. Its protein product is CASSSPSLGVDYGYTF.

The chain employs TRBV27 and TRBJ1-2; D is perhaps TRBD1 (5 bases). The CDR3 runs 14 residues. The germline V gene encodes CDR1 MNHEY and CDR2 SMNVEV (reference sequence). Trimming took off 5 bases at V and 2 bases at J, with 12 bases between the two ends. The CDR3 loop is CASSEIRENYGYTF. The CDR3, as DNA: TGTGCCAGCAGTGAGATCAGGGAGAACTATGGCTACACCTTC.

The chain links TRBV2 to TRBJ2-5, with 7 bases matching TRBD2. Germline lookup yields CDR1 SNHLY and CDR2 FYNNEI. V lost 7 bases and J lost 1; bases outside the gene matches: 6. CDR3 length: 14 amino acids. The CDR3 DNA reads TGTGCCAGCAAGTCCTGGACTAGCCAAGAGACCCAGTACTTC. Protein sequence: CASKSWTSQETQYF.

The chain combines TRBV2 with TRBJ2-7; 8 nucleotides align to TRBD2. CDR1 and CDR2 (germline): SNHLY, FYNNEI. The CDR3 consists of 15 residues. The V and J ends lost 5 bases and 4 bases, in that order; junction bases with no gene match: 10. The CDR3 sequence is CASSPPAPGGYEQYF. The CDR3 coding sequence is TGTGCCAGCAGTCCCCCCGCCCCGGGGGGGTACGAGCAGTACTTC.

This chain uses TRBV27 with TRBJ1-6, with D maybe TRBD1 (6 bases). The CDR3 totals 16 residues. V dropped 6 bases and J dropped 7 bases, with 19 bases sitting between them. Germline CDR1 and CDR2: MNHEY and SMNVEV (reference sequence). The CDR3 reads CASRPGANEGNSPLHF. The CDR3 DNA sequence: TGTGCCAGCAGACCAGGGGCTAATGAAGGGAATTCACCCCTCCACTTT.

V and J are TRBV25-1 and TRBJ2-5; no clear D gene. V was trimmed by 5 bases and J by 1 base, leaving 8 bases between them. CDR3 length: 13 residues. Germline CDR1 and CDR2: MGHDK and SYGVNS. The CDR3 here is CASSFGSQETQYF. The CDR3 nucleotides read TGTGCCAGCAGTTTTGGCAGCCAAGAGACCCAGTACTTC.

This sequence joins TRBV13 and TRBJ1-5; D ambiguous. The germline V gene has CDR1 PRHDT and CDR2 FYEKMQ (reference sequence). V dropped 0 bases and J dropped 0 bases, with 6 bases sitting between them. The CDR3 sequence is 15 residues long. DNA for the CDR3: TGTGCCAGCAGCTTAGGACCGGGTAGCAATCAGCCCCAGCATTTT. Translating gives CASSLGPGSNQPQHF.

The CDR3 reads CATSRELGTGSYNEQFF. In DNA, the CDR3 is TGTGCCACCAGCAGAGAACTCGGGACAGGGTCCTACAATGAGCAGTTCTTC. The chain employs TRBV15 and TRBJ2-1; 9 nucleotides match TRBD1. There are 17 residues in the CDR3. J gave up 1 base and V 0 bases, and 4 bases lay outside the gene matches. Germline CDR1 and CDR2: LNHNV and YYDKDF (reference sequence).